The rows below give T cell receptor beta chains drawn from one sample of a study of blood T cell repertoires in COVID-19. The repertoire was sequenced with immunoSEQ multiplex PCR; TCRdb's copy has only in-frame clones and lacks some. The repertoire consists of 95,000 to 150,000 clones, with 70% to 80% occurring once and the leading ten covering 30% to 45%. The material sequenced was peripheral blood. These receptors were taken from a man aged 40-55 years with active or convalescent COVID-19. Both conserved end residues are part of each CDR3. The order of the fields is V gene, CDR3 protein.

V: TRBV4-2
CDR3: CASSQDGPGGTGELFF

V: TRBV7-2
CDR3: CASSTTGTGPQLYNSPLHF

V: TRBV19
CDR3: CASSILDRGDSPLHF

V: TRBV2
CDR3: CASSEARTGRSYTF

V: TRBV11-1
CDR3: CASSPQGADTQYF

V: TRBV19
CDR3: CASFQGRGLNTEAFF

V: TRBV4-3
CDR3: CASSQADRGPTEAFF

V: TRBV11-3
CDR3: CASSLSSTGWGTDTQYF

V: TRBV30
CDR3: CAWGTSGTDTQYF

V: TRBV24-1
CDR3: CATSDHRGGNYNEQFF

V: TRBV19
CDR3: CASRIGETQYF

V: TRBV19
CDR3: CASTSRTGGFTDTQYF

V: TRBV7-9
CDR3: CASSFGNTGELFF

V: TRBV7-2
CDR3: CASSLGQGPGANVLTF

V: TRBV9
CDR3: CASSTLGGSLGDGYTF

V: TRBV12-3/TRBV12-4
CDR3: CASSPVAGELFF

V: TRBV4-1
CDR3: CASSLRITGMNTEAFF

V: TRBV19
CDR3: CASSAGVLANGYTF

V: TRBV27
CDR3: CASSVTGLAGNTIYF

V: TRBV10-1
CDR3: CASSVTGDISTDTQYF

V: TRBV7-6
CDR3: CASSPNYGGSSYNEQFF

V: TRBV28
CDR3: CASSPGGHSSYEQYF

V: TRBV29-1
CDR3: CSSEQGGGLFF

V: TRBV19
CDR3: CASSRVSTDTQYF

V: TRBV27
CDR3: CASSLKSYEKLFF

V: TRBV6-1
CDR3: CASSASGTGAWGNQPQHF

V: TRBV6-2/TRBV6-3
CDR3: CASSYSGLAGGNTGELFF

V: TRBV29-1
CDR3: CSVEGGMNTEAFF

V: TRBV3-1/TRBV3-2
CDR3: CASSQEISGLQYF

V: TRBV19
CDR3: CASSMWRAAGELFF

V: TRBV29-1
CDR3: CSVTTGTKDSPLHF

V: TRBV2
CDR3: CASSVQESKTEAFF

V: TRBV29-1
CDR3: CSTLGFRETDTQYF

V: TRBV5-5
CDR3: CASSSLGRVPGETQYF

V: TRBV6-5
CDR3: CASSPAGGEQYF

V: TRBV6-2/TRBV6-3
CDR3: CASSSVVGPGELFF

V: TRBV29-1
CDR3: CSVGSTGELFF

V: TRBV10-3
CDR3: CAISGSGTSGTGELFF

V: TRBV20-1
CDR3: CRGGRSEAFF

V: TRBV24-1
CDR3: CATSDLDFSTDTQYF

V: TRBV5-1
CDR3: CASRGGQGTDTQYF

V: TRBV5-8
CDR3: CASSLATMNTEAFF

V: TRBV19
CDR3: CASSIPRTGFNTEAFF

V: TRBV21-1
CDR3: CATLRGEGAFF

V: TRBV19
CDR3: CASSWTGTGNSPLHF

V: TRBV2
CDR3: CASSDFGRGSLLYEQYF

V: TRBV6-5
CDR3: CASTTGGIGETQYF

V: TRBV6-1
CDR3: CASSEEMFRTVQETQYF

V: TRBV7-8
CDR3: CASSLTRDSRKNTEAFF

V: TRBV29-1
CDR3: CSVEVGTGKHQPQHF

V: TRBV28
CDR3: CASTALSYGYTF

V: TRBV2
CDR3: CASSLLLQGGGGYTF

V: TRBV5-1
CDR3: CASSFGSGSNEQFF

V: TRBV3-1/TRBV3-2
CDR3: CASSLTDRTEAFF

V: TRBV7-2
CDR3: CASSLGLGQGEAFF

V: TRBV27
CDR3: CASSLNRAYGYTF

V: TRBV6-5
CDR3: CATVLGQGGYEQYF